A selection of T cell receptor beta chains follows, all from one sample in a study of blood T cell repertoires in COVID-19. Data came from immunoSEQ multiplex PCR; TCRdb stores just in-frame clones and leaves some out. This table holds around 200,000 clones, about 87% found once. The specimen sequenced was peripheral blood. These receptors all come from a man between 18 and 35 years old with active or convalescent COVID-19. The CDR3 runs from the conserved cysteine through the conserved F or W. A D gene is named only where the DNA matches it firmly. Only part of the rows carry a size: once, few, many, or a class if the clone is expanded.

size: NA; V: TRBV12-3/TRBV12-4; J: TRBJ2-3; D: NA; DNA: TGTGCCAGCAGTTTAAGCCCAGATACGCAGTATTTT; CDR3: CASSLSPDTQYF
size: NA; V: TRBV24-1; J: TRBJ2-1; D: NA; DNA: TGTGCCACCAGTTTAGGACAGCCTTACAATGAGCAGTTCTTC; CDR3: CATSLGQPYNEQFF
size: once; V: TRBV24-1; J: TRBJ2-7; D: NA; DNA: TGTGCCACCAGTGACTCCGGTCGGACCCAGGTCGGGGGAGGCGAGCAGTACTTC; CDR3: CATSDSGRTQVGGGEQYF
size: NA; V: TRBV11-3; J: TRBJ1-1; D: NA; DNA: TGTGCCAGTGGGGGGGTGAACACTGAAGCTTTCTTT; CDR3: CASGGVNTEAFF
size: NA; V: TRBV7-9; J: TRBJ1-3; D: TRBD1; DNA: TGTGCCAGCAGCCGCACCATGGGGGAAGGACAGGGAAGTAGCACCATATATTTT; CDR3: CASSRTMGEGQGSSTIYF
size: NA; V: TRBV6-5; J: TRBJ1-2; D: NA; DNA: TGTGCCAGCAGTTGGGCACATGGCTACACCTTC; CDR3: CASSWAHGYTF
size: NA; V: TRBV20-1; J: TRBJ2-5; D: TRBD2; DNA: TGCACTGGGACTAGTGGAGAGACCCAGTACTTC; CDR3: CTGTSGETQYF
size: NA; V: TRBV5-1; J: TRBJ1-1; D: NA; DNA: TGCGCCAGCAGCGCGACAAGGGAGGGGGCTGAAGCTTTCTTT; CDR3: CASSATREGAEAFF
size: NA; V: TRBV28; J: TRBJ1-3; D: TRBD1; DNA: TGTGCCAGCAGTTTCCGGACAGGCTCTGGAAACACCATATATTTT; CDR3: CASSFRTGSGNTIYF
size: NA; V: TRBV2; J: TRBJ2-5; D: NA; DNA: TGTGCCAGCAGTGATCTTGGGACTTTGGAGACCCAGTACTTC; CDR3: CASSDLGTLETQYF
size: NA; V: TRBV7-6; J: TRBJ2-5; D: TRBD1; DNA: TGTGCCAGCAGCCGACGACAGGGATCGCAAGAGACCCAGTACTTC; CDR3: CASSRRQGSQETQYF
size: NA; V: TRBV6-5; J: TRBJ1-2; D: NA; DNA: TGTGCCAGCATCAGGGGAAGCGGACTTAACTATGGCTACACCTTC; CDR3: CASIRGSGLNYGYTF
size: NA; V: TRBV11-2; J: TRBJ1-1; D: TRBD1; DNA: TGTGCCAGCAGCTCGATCCGGGACAGGAGGCCTGAAGCTTTCTTT; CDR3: CASSSIRDRRPEAFF
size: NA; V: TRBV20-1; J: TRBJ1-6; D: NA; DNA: TGCAGTGCTAGTCCACGATTGGGGCTCTATAATTCACCCCTCCACTTT; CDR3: CSASPRLGLYNSPLHF
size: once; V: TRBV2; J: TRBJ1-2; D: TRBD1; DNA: TGTGCCAGCAGCGCAGGCCCAGGGGGCGCGAACTATGGCTACACCTTC; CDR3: CASSAGPGGANYGYTF
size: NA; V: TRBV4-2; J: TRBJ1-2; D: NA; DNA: TGTGCCAGCAGCCAAGAAGTGGGGGGATACGATGGCTACACCTTC; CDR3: CASSQEVGGYDGYTF
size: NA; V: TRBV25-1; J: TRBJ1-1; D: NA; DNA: TGTGCCAGCAGTGGGTACAGCAACACTGAAGCTTTCTTT; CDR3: CASSGYSNTEAFF
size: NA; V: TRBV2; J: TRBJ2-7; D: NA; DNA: TGTGCCACCCCCACCGACAGTGAGGCTGGCGAGCAGTACTTC; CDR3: CATPTDSEAGEQYF
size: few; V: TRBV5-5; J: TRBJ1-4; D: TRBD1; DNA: TGTGCCAGCAGCTGGGAAGACAGGGGCTACCTCGGAAAACTGTTTTTT; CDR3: CASSWEDRGYLGKLFF
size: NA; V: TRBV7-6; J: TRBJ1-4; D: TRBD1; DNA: TGTGCCAGCAGCTCGGACAGGGCTACTAATGAAAAACTGTTTTTT; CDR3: CASSSDRATNEKLFF
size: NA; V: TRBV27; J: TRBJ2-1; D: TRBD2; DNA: TGTGCCAGCTCCATCAGCCCGGGAGGGGGTGAGCAGTTCTTC; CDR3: CASSISPGGGEQFF
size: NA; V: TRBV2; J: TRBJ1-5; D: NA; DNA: TGTGCCAGCGGGGGGGGGAGAGGAGGCAATCAGCCCCAGCATTTT; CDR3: CASGGGRGGNQPQHF
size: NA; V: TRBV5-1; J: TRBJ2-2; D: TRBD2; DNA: TGCGCCAGCAGCTTCCTAGCGGGGGGTACCGGGGAGCTGTTTTTT; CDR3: CASSFLAGGTGELFF
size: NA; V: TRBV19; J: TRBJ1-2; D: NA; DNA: TGTGCCAGTAGTATCGAGGAGGGTAACTATGGCTACACCTTC; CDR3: CASSIEEGNYGYTF
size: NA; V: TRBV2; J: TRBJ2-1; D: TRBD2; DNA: TGTGCCAGCATCGCTAGCGGTTCCTACAATGAGCAGTTCTTC; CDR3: CASIASGSYNEQFF
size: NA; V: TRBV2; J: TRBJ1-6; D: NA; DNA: TGTGCCTGCCTGGGGCTTTATAATTCACCCCTCCACTTT; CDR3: CACLGLYNSPLHF
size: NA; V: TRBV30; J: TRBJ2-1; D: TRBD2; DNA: TGTGCCCGGGGAGCGGGAGTAGGCAATGAGCAGTTCTTC; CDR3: CARGAGVGNEQFF
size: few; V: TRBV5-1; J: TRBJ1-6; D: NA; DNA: TGCGCCAGCACCTTACTCGGAGGGGCTGATAATTCACCCCTCCACTTT; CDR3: CASTLLGGADNSPLHF